This T cell receptor (beta chain) was sequenced during a study of blood T cell repertoires in COVID-19. This clone was seen once. As handled by the study authors: By means of reference gene primer amplification, nucleated cell counts were estimated. The data were produced by immunoSEQ multiplex PCR, yet TCRdb's version contains in-frame clones alone and is incomplete. V and J calls and clone size are those listed in that table; D and trimming were worked out from the DNA. The table lists 310,000 or so clones, approximately 83% of them singletons, with around 2.1% in the top ten. The germline gives CDR1 SGHNT, CDR2 YYREEE (reference sequence). The CDR3 sequence is 16 residues long. The ends were cut back, 4 bases at V and 4 bases at J, with 18 bases in the middle.

The source material was peripheral blood. The sequence came from a woman in her thirties who had recovered from COVID-19. The V gene is TRBV5-4, the J gene TRBJ2-1; tentatively, D is TRBD1 (6 bases). The CDR3 sequence: CASSGRSGQKYNEQFF. In DNA, the CDR3 is TGTGCCAGCAGCGGACGATCGGGACAAAAATACAATGAGCAGTTCTTC. The whole variable domain, remainder taken from reference TRBV5-4 and TRBJ2-1, is ETGVTQSPTHLIKTRGQQVTLRCSSQSGHNTVSWYQQALGQGPQFIFQYYREEENGRGNFPPRFSGLQFPNYSSELNVNALELDDSALYLCASSGRSGQKYNEQFFGPGTRLTVL.